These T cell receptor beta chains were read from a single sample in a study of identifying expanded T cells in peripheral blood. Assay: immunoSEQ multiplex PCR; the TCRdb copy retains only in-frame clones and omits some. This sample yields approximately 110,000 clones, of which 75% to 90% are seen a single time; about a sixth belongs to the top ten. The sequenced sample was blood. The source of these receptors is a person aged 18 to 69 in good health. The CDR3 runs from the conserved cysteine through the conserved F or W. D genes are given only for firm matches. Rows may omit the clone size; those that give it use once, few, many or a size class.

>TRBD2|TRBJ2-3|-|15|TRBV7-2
CASPGAGGPIDTQYF
TGTGCCAGCCCTGGGGCGGGGGGGCCTATAGATACGCAGTATTTT
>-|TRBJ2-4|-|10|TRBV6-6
CASKGNIQYF
TGTGCCAGCAAGGGTAACATTCAGTACTTC
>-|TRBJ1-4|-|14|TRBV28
CASTPGVYNEKLFF
TGTGCCAGCACCCCCGGGGTGTACAATGAAAAACTGTTTTTT
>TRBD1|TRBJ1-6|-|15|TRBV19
CASRSGTVYNSPLHF
TGTGCCAGTAGGAGTGGGACAGTCTATAATTCACCCCTCCACTTT
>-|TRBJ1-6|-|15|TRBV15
CATSTRLESLSPLHF
TGTGCCACCAGCACCCGCCTAGAGAGTTTATCACCCCTCCACTTT
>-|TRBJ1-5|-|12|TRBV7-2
CASSFDSGPQHF
TGTGCCAGCAGCTTTGATTCGGGCCCCCAGCATTTT
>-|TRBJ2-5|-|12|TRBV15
CATSRRGETQYF
TGTGCCACCAGCCGGCGAGGAGAGACCCAGTACTTC
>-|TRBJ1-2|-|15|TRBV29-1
CSVEGKDSTNYGYTF
TGCAGCGTTGAAGGCAAGGACTCGACTAACTATGGCTACACCTTC
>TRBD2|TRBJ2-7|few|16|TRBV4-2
CASSQFAGGLSYEQYF
TGTGCCAGCAGCCAATTTGCGGGGGGCCTCTCCTACGAGCAGTACTTC
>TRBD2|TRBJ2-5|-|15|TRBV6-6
CASSTSGGYSETQYF
TGTGCCAGCAGTACTAGCGGGGGTTACTCAGAGACCCAGTACTTC
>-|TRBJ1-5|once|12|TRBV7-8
CASSFTGHPQHF
TGTGCCAGCAGCTTTACAGGTCACCCCCAGCATTTT
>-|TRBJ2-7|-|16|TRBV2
CASPDLGGGRPYEQYF
TGTGCCAGCCCCGACTTAGGGGGGGGGCGGCCCTACGAGCAGTACTTC
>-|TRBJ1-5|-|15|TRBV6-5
CASSYLHISNQPQHF
TGTGCCAGCAGTTACTTACATATAAGCAATCAGCCCCAGCATTTT
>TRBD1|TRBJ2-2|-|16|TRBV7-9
CASSLAPGGESGELFF
TGTGCCAGCAGCTTAGCCCCAGGGGGCGAGAGCGGGGAGCTGTTTTTT
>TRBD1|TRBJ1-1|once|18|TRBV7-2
CASSFGPWTGRSNTEAFF
TGTGCCAGCAGCTTCGGTCCCTGGACAGGGCGATCTAACACTGAAGCTTTCTTT
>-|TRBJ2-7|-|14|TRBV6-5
CASRTITGSYEQYF
TGTGCCAGCAGGACGATAACGGGTTCCTACGAGCAGTACTTC
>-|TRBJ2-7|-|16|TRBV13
CASTLTPSGLTYEQYF
TGTGCCAGCACCTTGACCCCATCTGGCCTGACCTACGAGCAGTACTTC
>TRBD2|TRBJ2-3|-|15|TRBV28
CASSFQLAGVDTQYF
TGTGCCAGCAGTTTCCAACTAGCGGGGGTGGATACGCAGTATTTT
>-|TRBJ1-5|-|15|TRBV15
CATSPGTASNQPQHF
TGTGCCACCAGCCCAGGGACGGCTAGCAATCAGCCCCAGCATTTT
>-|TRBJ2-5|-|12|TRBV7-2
CASSQDRETQYF
TGTGCCAGCAGTCAGGACCGAGAGACCCAGTACTTC
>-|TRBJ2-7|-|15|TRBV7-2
CASGVGGGQSYEQYF
TGTGCCAGCGGGGTGGGCGGGGGCCAATCCTACGAGCAGTACTTC
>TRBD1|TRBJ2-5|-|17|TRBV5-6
CASSYRWGQGAGETQYF
TGTGCCAGCAGCTATCGTTGGGGACAGGGGGCCGGAGAGACCCAGTACTTC
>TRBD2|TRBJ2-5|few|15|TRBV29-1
CSVSRGGANQETQYF
TGCAGCGTTTCTCGGGGGGGGGCGAACCAAGAGACCCAGTACTTC
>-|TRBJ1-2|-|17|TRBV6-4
CASSYRTVPPLLYGYTF
TGTGCCAGCAGTTACCGGACAGTTCCTCCCCTGCTCTATGGCTACACCTTC
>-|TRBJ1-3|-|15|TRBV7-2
CASSQYQGSGNTIYF
TGTGCCAGCAGCCAATATCAGGGTTCTGGAAACACCATATATTTT
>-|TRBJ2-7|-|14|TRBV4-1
CASSLSQQGYEQYF
TGCGCCAGCAGCCTATCGCAACAGGGTTACGAGCAGTACTTC
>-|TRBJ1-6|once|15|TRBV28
CASSFLGGYNSPLHF
TGTGCCAGCAGTTTTCTCGGGGGATACAATTCACCCCTCCACTTT
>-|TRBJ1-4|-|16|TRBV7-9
CASSLAYRDANEKLFF
TGTGCCAGCAGCTTAGCATACAGGGATGCTAATGAAAAACTGTTTTTT
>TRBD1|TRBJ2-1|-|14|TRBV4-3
CASSHVGTANEQFF
TGCGCCAGCAGCCATGTAGGGACAGCTAATGAGCAGTTCTTC
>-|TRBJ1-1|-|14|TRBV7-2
CASTYGQLGPEAFF
TGTGCCAGCACTTACGGCCAACTAGGACCTGAAGCTTTCTTT
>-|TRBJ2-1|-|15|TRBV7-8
CASSSGQSSYNEQFF
TGTGCCAGCAGCTCCGGACAGAGCTCCTACAATGAGCAGTTCTTC
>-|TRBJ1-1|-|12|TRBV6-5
CASRNMNTEAFF
TGTGCCAGCAGAAACATGAACACTGAAGCTTTCTTT
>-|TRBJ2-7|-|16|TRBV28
CASSSSYRGAGYEQYF
TGTGCCAGCAGTTCATCCTACAGGGGCGCGGGGTACGAGCAGTACTTC
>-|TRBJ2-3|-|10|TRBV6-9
CASTADTQYF
TGTGCCAGCACCGCAGATACGCAGTATTTT
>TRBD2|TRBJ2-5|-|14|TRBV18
CASSPLAGAETQYF
TGTGCCAGCTCACCGCTAGCGGGCGCAGAGACCCAGTACTTC
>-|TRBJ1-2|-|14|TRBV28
CASSLGPDQYGYTF
TGTGCCAGCAGTTTAGGTCCCGATCAATATGGCTACACCTTC
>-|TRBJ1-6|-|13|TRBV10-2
CASRPGYESPLHF
TGCGCCAGCAGACCAGGGTACGAATCACCCCTCCACTTT
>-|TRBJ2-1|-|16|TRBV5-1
CASSPLPGRGDNEQFF
TGCGCCAGCAGCCCCTTACCGGGACGCGGAGACAATGAGCAGTTCTTC
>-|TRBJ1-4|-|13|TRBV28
CAAGALGGEKLFF
TGTGCTGCCGGGGCGCTCGGGGGTGAAAAACTGTTTTTT
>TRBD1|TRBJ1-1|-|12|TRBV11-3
CASILGQDEAFF
TGTGCCAGCATCCTTGGACAGGATGAAGCTTTCTTT
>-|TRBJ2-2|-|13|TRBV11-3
CASSRQLPGELFF
TGTGCCAGCAGCCGACAGTTACCCGGGGAGCTGTTTTTT
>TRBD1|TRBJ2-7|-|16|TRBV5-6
CASSWDRGLISYEQYF
TGTGCCAGCAGCTGGGACAGGGGGTTAATTTCCTACGAGCAGTACTTC
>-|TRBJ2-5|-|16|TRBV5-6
CASSLGVAVLQETQYF
TGTGCCAGCAGCTTGGGGGTAGCGGTCCTCCAAGAGACCCAGTACTTC
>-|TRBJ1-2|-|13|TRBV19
CASSAPGGFGYTF
TGTGCCAGCAGTGCGCCCGGGGGTTTTGGCTACACCTTC